The clone carrying this TCR gamma chain showed up many times. No antigen is known for it. Each sorted gammadelta sample had TRG and TRD chains sequenced. TCRdb re-called the multiplex PCR reads using CATT. The sample lists roughly 24,000 gamma-chain clones; less than 3.5% were seen once. The entry originates in a study of γδ T cells in repeated Plasmodium falciparum infection. Study-wide context: Donors were malaria-exposed Malian children or age- and gender-matched Australian children.

Bulk repertoires came from Vgamma9/Vdelta2+ or Vdelta2-negative gammadelta T cells flow-sorted from PBMC. Study-level points and caveats: One small rural Malian village, predominantly a single ethnic group, supplied the cohort. Vgamma9/Vdelta2+ T cells showed a stable polyclonal repertoire with shared TCRgamma sequences.

There are 12 residues in the CDR3. V shed 10 bases, J shed 3 bases, and the junction held 9 bases outside the gene matches. Germline CDR1 is GITISATS and CDR2 is ISYDGTV (reference sequence). The clonotype comes from a pool of human donors (malaria-infected and uninfected, not separated). The sequenced material came from gamma-delta T cells from blood. The V and J genes are TRGV9 and TRGJ1 or TRGJ2. CDR3 in DNA: TGTGCCTTAGGGGGATTTTATTATAAGAAACTCTTT. Translating gives CALGGFYYKKLF.